This T cell receptor beta chain was sequenced in a study of regulatory T cells in long-lasting Graves disease. Both iRepertoire HTBI primers and Arm-PCR of CDR3 regions were used to build the TCR beta libraries. TCRdb passed the multiplex PCR reads through MiXCR, listing each CDR3 protein once. Seen here are about 440,000 distinct CDR3 sequences, about a sixth observed once, and the top ten hold 23%. Points on this clonotype: Its cognate antigen is unknown. The junction does not match germline at one end; this may be a read error.

Study outcomes and limitations: TCR diversity was lower in persistent than newly diagnosed Graves' disease. Having only a small sample size may have limited accuracy.

Regarding time point: newly diagnosed GD, antithyroid drugs for less than 3 months. The authors made the TCR library using RNA they extracted from PBMCs. The CDR3 has 12 amino acids. Germline V gene sequence: CDR1 DFQATT, CDR2 SNEGSKA (reference sequence). The same data also contributed to another study, on T cells in Graves' hyperthyroidism and ophthalmopathy. This second study says: The HTBI set primed first-round TCR CDR3 RT-PCR.

This sequence originates from a woman in her late teens or twenties with Graves disease. The chain has TRBV20-1 and TRBJ2-7; D ambiguous. This specimen consisted of peripheral blood mononuclear cells (PBMCs), obtained at new diagnosis, from a patient treated with antithyroid drugs. Here the CDR3 reads CSARLRPHEQYF. CDR3 bases: TGCAGTGCTAGACTGAGGCCCCACGAGCAGTACTTT.